This TCR beta chain was recorded in a study of shared clonotypes between healthy human individuals. About the research overall: The cohort had two women and a few men, ages 18 to 49.

Whole-study findings and limits: A limitation of the genetic and exposure-history diversity represented arose from few donors.

As regards this clone: What it binds is unknown.

The table came from immunoSEQ multiplex PCR; TCRdb's copy has only in-frame clones and leaves some out. The table lists around 1,000,000 clones, 60% to 80% of them singletons, with more than 0.85% in the top ten. This CDR3 has 15 residues. V was clipped by 4 bases and J by 0 bases, with 12 bases between them. The germline CDR1 and CDR2 sequences are MDHEN and SYDVKM. The study enrolled healthy HIV-negative adults without recent acute infections or vaccinations as donors. The chain joins TRBV28 to TRBJ2-5; TRBD2 is a possible D gene (5 bases). The sequence derives from a man aged 18 to 35 in good health. Some clones in this sample may be carry-over from other donors' samples. Sequenced sample: memory CD4+ T cells from PBMCs. This sample's subset: CD45RA-negative fraction. CDR3 DNA: TGTGCCAGCAGTTCGAATACGGGGTACCAAGAGACCCAGTACTTC. It translates to CASSSNTGYQETQYF.